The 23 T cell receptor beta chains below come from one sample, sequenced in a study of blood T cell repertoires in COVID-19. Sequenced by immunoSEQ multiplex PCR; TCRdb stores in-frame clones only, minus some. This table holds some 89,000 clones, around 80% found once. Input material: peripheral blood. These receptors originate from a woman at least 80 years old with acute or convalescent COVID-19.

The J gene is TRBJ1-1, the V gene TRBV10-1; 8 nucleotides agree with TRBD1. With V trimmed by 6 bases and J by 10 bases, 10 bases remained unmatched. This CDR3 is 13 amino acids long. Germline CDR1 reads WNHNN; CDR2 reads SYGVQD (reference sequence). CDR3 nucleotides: TGCGCCAGCAGCCCCAACGGACAGGGTCGAGCTTTCTTT. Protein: CASSPNGQGRAFF.

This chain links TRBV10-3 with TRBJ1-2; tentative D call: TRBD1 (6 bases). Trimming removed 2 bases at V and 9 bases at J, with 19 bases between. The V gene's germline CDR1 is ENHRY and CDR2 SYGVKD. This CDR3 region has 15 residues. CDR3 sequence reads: CAISEPGGATDSYTF. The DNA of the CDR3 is TGTGCCATCAGTGAGCCTGGGGGGGCCACTGATAGCTACACCTTC.

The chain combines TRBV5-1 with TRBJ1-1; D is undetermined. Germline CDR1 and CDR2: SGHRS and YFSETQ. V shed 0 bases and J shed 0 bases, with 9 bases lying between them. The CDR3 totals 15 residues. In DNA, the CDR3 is TGCGCCAGCAGCTTGGTTCCGGGGATGAACACTGAAGCTTTCTTT. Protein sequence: CASSLVPGMNTEAFF. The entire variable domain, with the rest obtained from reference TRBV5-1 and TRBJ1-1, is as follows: KAGVTQTPRYLIKTRGQQVTLSCSPISGHRSVSWYQQTPGQGLQFLFEYFSETQRNKGNFPGRFSGRQFSNSRSEMNVSTLELGDSALYLCASSLVPGMNTEAFFGQGTRLTVV.

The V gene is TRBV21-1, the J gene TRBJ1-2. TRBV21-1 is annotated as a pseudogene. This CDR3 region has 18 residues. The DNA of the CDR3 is TGTGCCAGCAGCTATAATTCCTTCACCTCGTTGAACTTCTATGGCTACACCTTC. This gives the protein CASSYNSFTSLNFYGYTF.

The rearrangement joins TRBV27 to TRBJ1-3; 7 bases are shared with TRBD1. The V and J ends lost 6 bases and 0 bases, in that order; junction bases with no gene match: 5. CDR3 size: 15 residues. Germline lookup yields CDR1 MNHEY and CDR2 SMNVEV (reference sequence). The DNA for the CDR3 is TGTGCCAGCAGCTGGGACAGTTACTCTGGAAACACCATATATTTT. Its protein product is CASSWDSYSGNTIYF.

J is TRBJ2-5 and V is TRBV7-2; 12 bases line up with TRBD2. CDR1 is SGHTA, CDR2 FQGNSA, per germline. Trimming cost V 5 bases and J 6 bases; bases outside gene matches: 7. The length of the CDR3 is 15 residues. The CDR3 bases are TGTGCCAGCAGCCTGAGACTAGCGGGAGTACAGACCCAGTACTTC. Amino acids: CASSLRLAGVQTQYF.

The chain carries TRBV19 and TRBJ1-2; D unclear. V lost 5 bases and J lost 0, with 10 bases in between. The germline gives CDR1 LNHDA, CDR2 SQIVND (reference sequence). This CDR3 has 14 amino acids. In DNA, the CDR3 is TGTGCCAGTAGTCGGCAGGCCTCTAACTATGGCTACACCTTC. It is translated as CASSRQASNYGYTF.

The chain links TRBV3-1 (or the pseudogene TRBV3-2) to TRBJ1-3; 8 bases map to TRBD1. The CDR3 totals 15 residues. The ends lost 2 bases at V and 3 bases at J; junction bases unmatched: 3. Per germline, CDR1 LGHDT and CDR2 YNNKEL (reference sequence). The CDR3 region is CASSQIGTGGNTIYF. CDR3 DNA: TGTGCCAGCAGCCAAATAGGGACAGGTGGAAACACCATATATTTT.

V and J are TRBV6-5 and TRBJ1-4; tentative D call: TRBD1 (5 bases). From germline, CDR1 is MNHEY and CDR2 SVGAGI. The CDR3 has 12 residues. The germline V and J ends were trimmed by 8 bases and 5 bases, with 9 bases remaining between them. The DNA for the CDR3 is TGTGCCAGCGGGCGGGGGAATGAAAAACTGTTTTTT. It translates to CASGRGNEKLFF.

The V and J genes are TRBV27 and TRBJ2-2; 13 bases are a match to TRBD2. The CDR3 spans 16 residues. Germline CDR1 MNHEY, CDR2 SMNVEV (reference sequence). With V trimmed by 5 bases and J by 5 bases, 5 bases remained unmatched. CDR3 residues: CASSRGLAGQTGELFF. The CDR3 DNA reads TGTGCCAGCAGTCGGGGACTAGCGGGACAAACCGGGGAGCTGTTTTTT.

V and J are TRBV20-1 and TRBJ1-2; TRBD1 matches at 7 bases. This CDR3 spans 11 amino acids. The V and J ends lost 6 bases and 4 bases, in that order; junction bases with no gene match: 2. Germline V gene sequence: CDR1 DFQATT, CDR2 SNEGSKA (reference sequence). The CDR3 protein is CSAWTGYGYTF. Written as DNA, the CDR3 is TGCAGTGCCTGGACAGGCTATGGCTACACCTTC.

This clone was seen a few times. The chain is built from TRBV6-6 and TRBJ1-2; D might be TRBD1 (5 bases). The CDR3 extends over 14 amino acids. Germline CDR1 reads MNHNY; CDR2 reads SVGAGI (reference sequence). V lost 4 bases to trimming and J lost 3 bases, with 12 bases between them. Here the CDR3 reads CASSSQGVDYGYTF. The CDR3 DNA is TGTGCCAGCAGTTCTCAAGGGGTTGACTATGGCTACACCTTC.

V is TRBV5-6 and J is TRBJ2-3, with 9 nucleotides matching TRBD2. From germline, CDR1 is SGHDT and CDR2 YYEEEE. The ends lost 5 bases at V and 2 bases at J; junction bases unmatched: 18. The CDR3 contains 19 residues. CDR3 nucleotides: TGTGCCAGCAGTTTGAGCCTAGGAGGGCTAGCGGGGATCACAGATACGCAGTATTTT. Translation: CASSLSLGGLAGITDTQYF.

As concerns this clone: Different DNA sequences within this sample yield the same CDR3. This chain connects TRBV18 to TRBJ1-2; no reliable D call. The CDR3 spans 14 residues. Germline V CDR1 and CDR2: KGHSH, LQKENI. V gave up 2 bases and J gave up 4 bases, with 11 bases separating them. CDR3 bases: TGTGCCAGCTCACCAGGGCAGGAGGGCTATGGCTACACCTTC. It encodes CASSPGQEGYGYTF.

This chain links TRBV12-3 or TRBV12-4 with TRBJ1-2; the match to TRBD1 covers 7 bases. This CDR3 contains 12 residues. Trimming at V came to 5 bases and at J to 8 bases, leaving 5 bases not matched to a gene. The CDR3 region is CASSTNRGGYTF. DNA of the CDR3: TGTGCCAGCAGTACGAACAGGGGCGGCTACACCTTC.

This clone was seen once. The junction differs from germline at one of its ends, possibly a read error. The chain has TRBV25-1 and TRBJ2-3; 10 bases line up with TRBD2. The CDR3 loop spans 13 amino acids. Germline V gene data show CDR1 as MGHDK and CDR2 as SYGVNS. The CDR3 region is CASSEQGLAGEVF. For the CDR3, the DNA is TGTGCCAGCAGTGAACAAGGGCTAGCGGGAGAGGTATTT.

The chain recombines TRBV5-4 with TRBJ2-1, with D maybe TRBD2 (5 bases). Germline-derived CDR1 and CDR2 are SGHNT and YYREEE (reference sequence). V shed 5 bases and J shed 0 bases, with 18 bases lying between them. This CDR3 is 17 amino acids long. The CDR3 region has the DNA TGTGCCAGCAGGCTGGAGCCGGTTGGGAGCTCCTACAATGAGCAGTTCTTC. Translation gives CASRLEPVGSSYNEQFF.

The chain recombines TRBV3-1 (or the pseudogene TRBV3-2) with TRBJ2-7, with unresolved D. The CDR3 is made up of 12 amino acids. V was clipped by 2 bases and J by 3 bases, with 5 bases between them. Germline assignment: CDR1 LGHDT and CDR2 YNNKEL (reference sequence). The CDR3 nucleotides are TGTGCCAGCAGCCAACTAAGCTACGAGCAGTACTTC. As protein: CASSQLSYEQYF.

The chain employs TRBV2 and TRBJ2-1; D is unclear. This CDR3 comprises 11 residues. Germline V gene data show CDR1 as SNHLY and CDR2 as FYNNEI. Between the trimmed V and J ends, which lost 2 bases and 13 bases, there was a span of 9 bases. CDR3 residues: CASSEQFDQFF. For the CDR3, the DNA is TGTGCCAGCAGTGAACAGTTTGATCAGTTCTTC.

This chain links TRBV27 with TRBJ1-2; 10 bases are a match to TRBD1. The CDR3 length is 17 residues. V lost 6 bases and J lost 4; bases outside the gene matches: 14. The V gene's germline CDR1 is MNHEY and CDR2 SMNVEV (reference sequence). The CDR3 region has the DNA TGTGCCAGCAGAGCTACTTTCCGGGACAGGGGCACCTATGGCTACACCTTC. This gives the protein CASRATFRDRGTYGYTF.

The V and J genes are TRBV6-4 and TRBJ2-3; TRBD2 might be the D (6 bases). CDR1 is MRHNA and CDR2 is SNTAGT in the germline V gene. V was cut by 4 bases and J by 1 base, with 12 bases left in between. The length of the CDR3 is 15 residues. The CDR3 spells CASSVRDSGTDTQYF. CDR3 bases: TGTGCCAGCAGTGTTCGGGACTCGGGCACAGATACGCAGTATTTT.

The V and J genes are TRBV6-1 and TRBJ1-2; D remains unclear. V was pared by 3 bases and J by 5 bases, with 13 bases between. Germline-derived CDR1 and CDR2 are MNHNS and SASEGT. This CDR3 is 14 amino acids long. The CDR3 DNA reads TGTGCCAGCAGTGAGGGCAGGCCACCATATGGCTACACCTTC. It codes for CASSEGRPPYGYTF.

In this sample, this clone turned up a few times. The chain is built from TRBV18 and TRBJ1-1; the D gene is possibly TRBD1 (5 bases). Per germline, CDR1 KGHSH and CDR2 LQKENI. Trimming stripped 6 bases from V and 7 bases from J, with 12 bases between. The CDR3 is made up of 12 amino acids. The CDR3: CASSPDSREAFF. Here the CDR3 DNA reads TGTGCCAGCTCGCCCGACAGTCGTGAAGCTTTCTTT.